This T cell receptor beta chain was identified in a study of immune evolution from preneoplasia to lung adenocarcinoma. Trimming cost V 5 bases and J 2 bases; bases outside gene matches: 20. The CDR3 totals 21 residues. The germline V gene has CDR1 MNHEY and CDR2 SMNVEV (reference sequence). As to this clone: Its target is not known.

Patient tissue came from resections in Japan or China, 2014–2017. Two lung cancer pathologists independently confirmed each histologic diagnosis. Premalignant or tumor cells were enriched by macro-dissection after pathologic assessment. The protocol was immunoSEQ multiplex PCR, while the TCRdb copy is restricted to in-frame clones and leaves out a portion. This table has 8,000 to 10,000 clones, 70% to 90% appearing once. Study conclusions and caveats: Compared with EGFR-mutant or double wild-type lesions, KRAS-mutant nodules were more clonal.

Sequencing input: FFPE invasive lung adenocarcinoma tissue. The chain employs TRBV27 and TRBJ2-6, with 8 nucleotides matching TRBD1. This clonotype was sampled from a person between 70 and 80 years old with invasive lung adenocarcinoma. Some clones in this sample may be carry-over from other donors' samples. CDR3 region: CASSHWDRQGKDQTGANVLTF. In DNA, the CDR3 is TGTGCCAGCAGTCACTGGGACAGGCAGGGGAAAGACCAGACTGGGGCCAACGTCCTGACTTTC. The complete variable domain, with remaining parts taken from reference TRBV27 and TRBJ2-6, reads EAQVTQNPRYLITVTGKKLTVTCSQNMNHEYMSWYRQDPGLGLRQIYYSMNVEVTDKGDVPEGYKVSRKEKRNFPLILESPSPNQTSLYFCASSHWDRQGKDQTGANVLTFGAGSRLTVL.